One sample yielded the 21 T cell receptor beta chains listed below, sequenced in a study of T cell changes during pregnancy in multiple sclerosis. Here immunoSEQ multiplex PCR was the method, and the copy in TCRdb shows in-frame clones only, minus some. The table includes 73,000 or so clones, roughly nine tenths detected once. The starting material was peripheral blood, obtained in the second trimester of pregnancy. Receptors originate from a female donor with multiple sclerosis, enrolled in a pregnancy study.

The rearrangement uses TRBV6-5 and TRBJ2-2, with a tentative D call TRBD2 (7 bases). The CDR3 spans 15 residues. The V and J ends lost 0 bases and 7 bases respectively, with 12 bases between them. The germline CDR1 and CDR2 sequences are MNHEY and SVGAGI. DNA for the CDR3: TGTGCCAGCAGTTACTCGAGGGGGGGCGACGGGGAGCTGTTTTTT. Protein sequence: CASSYSRGGDGELFF.

The chain recombines TRBV5-6 with TRBJ2-7, with D unclear. There are 14 residues in the CDR3. The V end lost 0 bases, the J end lost 3 bases, and 10 bases lay between the germline ends. The V gene's germline CDR1 is SGHDT and CDR2 YYEEEE. The CDR3 reads CASSLDSYYYEQYF. CDR3 coding DNA: TGTGCCAGCAGCTTGGACAGTTATTACTACGAGCAGTACTTC. The variable domain in full, completed from reference TRBV5-6 and TRBJ2-7, reads DAGVTQSPTHLIKTRGQQVTLRCSPKSGHDTVSWYQQALGQGPQFIFQYYEEEERQRGNFPDRFSGHQFPNYSSELNVNALLLGDSALYLCASSLDSYYYEQYFGPGTRLTVT.

The gene calls are TRBV5-1 and TRBJ2-3, with TRBD1 identical over 7 bases. Germline CDR1 SGHRS, CDR2 YFSETQ. Trimming removed 5 bases from V and 4 bases from J; junction bases left unmatched: 10. The CDR3 has 15 amino acids. CDR3 loop: CASRFGITGADTQYF. For the CDR3, the DNA is TGCGCCAGCAGGTTTGGCATCACAGGGGCAGATACGCAGTATTTT.

This chain uses TRBV4-3 with TRBJ1-2; 8 positions match TRBD1. After removal of 3 bases from V and 4 bases from J, the junction contained 4 bases not matched to a gene. Germline lookup yields CDR1 LGHNA and CDR2 YSLEER. This CDR3 contains 14 residues. CDR3 in amino acids: CASSQGTGAYGYTF. CDR3 nucleotide sequence: TGCGCCAGCAGCCAGGGGACAGGTGCCTATGGCTACACCTTC.

The genes are TRBV11-2 and TRBJ1-1; D call uncertain. This CDR3 is built from 15 residues. The V and J ends lost 2 bases and 0 bases respectively, with 10 bases between them. Germline CDR1 is SGHAT and CDR2 is FQNNGV. CDR3 coding DNA: TGTGCCAGCAGCTTATCGGCGGGATTGAACACTGAAGCTTTCTTT. Translating it yields CASSLSAGLNTEAFF.

The gene calls are TRBV6-5 and TRBJ2-2; D remains ambiguous. The CDR3 runs to 12 residues. Trimming removed 10 bases from V and 5 bases from J, with 11 bases in between. CDR1 and CDR2 from the germline V gene are MNHEY and SVGAGI. CDR3 sequence (DNA): TGTGCCACCCTATCGAGTACCGGGGAGCTGTTTTTT. Translated, it gives CATLSSTGELFF.

V is TRBV20-1 and J is TRBJ2-7, with D perhaps matching TRBD1 (8 bases). The germline gives CDR1 DFQATT, CDR2 SNEGSKA (reference sequence). Trimming cost V 6 bases and J 9 bases, with 15 bases left between them. The CDR3 is 11 residues long. The CDR3 nucleotides are TGCAGTGCCGCGGACAGGGAGGGGCAGTACTTC. This encodes CSAADREGQYF.

The chain links TRBV6-1 to TRBJ2-2, with 7 bases fitting TRBD1. The CDR3 extends over 15 amino acids. V was clipped by 6 bases and J by 5 bases; unmatched bases: 9. CDR1 is MNHNS and CDR2 is SASEGT in the germline V gene. CDR3 in DNA: TGTGCCAGCAGCCTACGGGACAGAAGTACCGGGGAGCTGTTTTTT. It translates to CASSLRDRSTGELFF.

The genes are TRBV19 and TRBJ1-1, with a possible D match to TRBD1 (5 bases). Germline V gene data show CDR1 as LNHDA and CDR2 as SQIVND (reference sequence). Trimming removed 10 bases at V and 6 bases at J, with 15 bases between. The CDR3 sequence is 12 residues long. The CDR3, as DNA: TGTGCCACCAGACGCCAGGGTTCTGAAGCTTTCTTT. This sequence encodes CATRRQGSEAFF.

J is TRBJ1-1 and V is TRBV5-1; no firm D call. V was shortened by 2 bases and J by 4 bases, with 9 bases between the two germline ends. The germline V gene has CDR1 SGHRS and CDR2 YFSETQ. The CDR3 covers 13 residues. CDR3 DNA: TGCGCCAGCAGCTTTTTGCGGGGCACTGAAGCTTTCTTT. Translating it yields CASSFLRGTEAFF.

This clone was recorded once. The genes are TRBV7-2 and TRBJ2-5; TRBD1 might be the D (6 bases). The ends were cut back, 1 base at V and 11 bases at J, with 14 bases in the middle. CDR1 is SGHTA, CDR2 FQGNSA, per germline. The length of the CDR3 is 13 residues. CDR3 in DNA: TGTGCCAGCAGCTTAGTTCAGGGGCAGTCTCAGTACTTC. It encodes CASSLVQGQSQYF.

The rearrangement joins TRBV6-5 to TRBJ2-7; D gene ambiguous. The CDR3 runs 12 residues. The germline CDR1 and CDR2 sequences are MNHEY and SVGAGI. V dropped 3 bases and J dropped 6 bases, with 9 bases sitting between them. DNA for the CDR3: TGTGCCAGCAGTTATATTCGAGGCGAGCAGTACTTC. As protein: CASSYIRGEQYF.

The chain joins TRBV4-2 to TRBJ1-4; D perhaps matches TRBD1 (6 bases). Trimming stripped 3 bases from V and 3 bases from J, with 20 bases between. The CDR3 is 18 amino acids. Germline CDR1 is LGHNA and CDR2 is YNFKEQ. CDR3 DNA: TGTGCCAGCAGCCATTCTCGTCTCCTACAGGGATCTAATGAAAAACTGTTTTTT. Amino acid sequence: CASSHSRLLQGSNEKLFF.

The chain combines TRBV7-9 with TRBJ1-5; D remains unclear. CDR3 length equals 14 residues. V gave up 0 bases and J gave up 4 bases, with 7 bases separating them. The V gene's germline CDR1 is SEHNR and CDR2 FQNEAQ (reference sequence). The CDR3 nucleotides are TGTGCCAGCAGCTTAGCACGCGATAATCAGCCCCAGCATTTT. Translating gives CASSLARDNQPQHF.

The genes are TRBV19 and TRBJ1-1; possible D gene TRBD1, 5 bases. V gave up 6 bases and J gave up 4 bases, with 15 bases separating them. The CDR3 consists of 14 residues. CDR1 and CDR2 (germline): LNHDA, SQIVND (reference sequence). The CDR3 sequence: CASRFRVGPTEAFF. The CDR3 nucleotides read TGTGCCAGTAGGTTTAGAGTGGGGCCCACTGAAGCTTTCTTT.

The chain couples TRBV9 to TRBJ1-1; D might be TRBD1 (6 bases). The germline V gene has CDR1 SGDLS and CDR2 YYNGEE. The CDR3 is 12 amino acids. Trimming cost V 6 bases and J 10 bases, with 16 bases left between them. CDR3 nucleotides: TGTGCCAGCAAGTCGTATGGCAGGGGAGCTTTCTTT. Encoded protein: CASKSYGRGAFF.

The rearrangement links TRBV6-5 to TRBJ1-2; D may be TRBD1 (5 bases). The CDR3 is 13 amino acids. V lost 7 bases, J lost 2 bases, and 11 bases lay in between. Germline V gene data show CDR1 as MNHEY and CDR2 as SVGAGI. The CDR3, as DNA: TGTGCCAGCACCTACGGGGGGAACTATGGCTACACCTTC. This encodes CASTYGGNYGYTF.

This clone was picked up one time. The chain uses TRBV6-1 and TRBJ1-1; 9 bases agree with TRBD1. The germline gives CDR1 MNHNS, CDR2 SASEGT. The CDR3 is 14 amino acids. After removal of 6 bases from V and 4 bases from J, the junction contained 6 bases not matched to a gene. The CDR3: CASRTTGGGTEAFF. CDR3 nucleotides: TGTGCCAGCAGAACGACAGGGGGGGGCACTGAAGCTTTCTTT.

This chain connects TRBV9 to TRBJ2-5; 8 bases agree with TRBD2. The junction had 5 bases not matched to a gene; V was cut back by 0 bases and J by 4 bases. Germline CDR1 is SGDLS and CDR2 is YYNGEE. The CDR3 runs to 15 residues. This CDR3 reads CASSVGLAGLETQYF. As DNA, the CDR3 is TGTGCCAGCAGCGTAGGCCTAGCGGGCTTAGAGACCCAGTACTTC.

This clone was seen once. In DNA form, the CDR3 reads TGTGCCAGCTCAGATAAGGGACAGTCACAGCCCCAGCATTTT. It translates to CASSDKGQSQPQHF. This rearrangement joins TRBV18 to TRBJ1-5; 7 bases align to TRBD1. CDR1 KGHSH and CDR2 LQKENI come from the germline V gene. The CDR3 covers 14 residues. Losses at the gene ends were 5 bases for V and 7 bases for J; bases not matched to a gene: 8.

The genes are TRBV4-2 and TRBJ1-4; maybe TRBD1 (6 bases). The germline V gene has CDR1 LGHNA and CDR2 YNFKEQ. The CDR3 is 18 residues long. The germline V and J ends were trimmed by 1 base and 4 bases, with 19 bases remaining between them. The CDR3 DNA sequence: TGTGCCAGCAGCCAAGGATCCGGACTTGGGGGCCTTAATGAAAAACTGTTTTTT. Translation: CASSQGSGLGGLNEKLFF.